These 13 T cell receptor beta chains were sequenced from one sample in a study of CD8 T cells in Susac syndrome. Reverse transcription of about 0.45 to 1 ug RNA was performed with random hexamers. TCRdb reanalysed the immunoSEQ multiplex PCR reads using MiXCR and keeps one entry per CDR3 protein. Of around 150,000 distinct CDR3 sequences listed, 90% to 95% are singletons. The sample taken for sequencing was CD4+ T cells from PBMCs. All receptors derive from a human donor in good health.

The V call is TRBV10-3, the J call TRBJ2-5; D ambiguous. Germline V gives CDR1 ENHRY, CDR2 SYGVKD. V lost 3 bases to trimming and J lost 4 bases, with 6 bases between them. The CDR3 covers 12 residues. This CDR3 is CAISDDRETQYF. For the CDR3, the DNA is TGTGCCATCAGTGACGATCGAGAGACCCAGTACTTC.

The chain carries TRBV20-1 and TRBJ2-2; no clear D. V lost 0 bases and J lost 6, with 5 bases in between. Per the germline V gene, CDR1 is DFQATT and CDR2 is SNEGSKA (reference sequence). This CDR3 spans 12 amino acids. The CDR3 DNA sequence: TGCAGTGCTAGAGAGGGCGCCGGGGAGCTGTTTTTT. It yields the protein CSAREGAGELFF.

The chain couples TRBV20-1 to TRBJ2-1; 9 nucleotides match TRBD2. Germline assignment: CDR1 DFQATT and CDR2 SNEGSKA (reference sequence). Trimming took 2 bases from V and 3 from J; bases not matched to a gene: 2. This CDR3 comprises 14 residues. This chain's CDR3 is CSARLAGDYNEQFF. CDR3 DNA sequence: TGCAGTGCTAGATTAGCGGGGGACTACAATGAGCAGTTCTTC.

The chain couples TRBV29-1 to TRBJ2-3; D not certain. Trimming pared 0 bases from V and 4 bases from J, leaving 8 bases between. Germline assignment: CDR1 SQVTM and CDR2 ANQGSEA. The CDR3 length is 13 residues. CDR3 in amino acids: CSVEESFADTQYF. CDR3 bases: TGCAGCGTTGAAGAGAGTTTCGCAGATACGCAGTATTTT.

The chain is built from TRBV9 and TRBJ2-1; possibly TRBD2 for D (5 bases). CDR1 and CDR2 (germline): SGDLS, YYNGEE. The CDR3 sequence is 14 residues long. V was clipped by 3 bases and J by 2 bases, with 9 bases between them. The DNA of the CDR3 is TGTGCCAGCAGCGGTGCGGGCGCCTACAATGAGCAGTTCTTC. Translated, it gives CASSGAGAYNEQFF. The full variable domain, its missing parts supplied by reference TRBV9 and TRBJ2-1, is DSGVTQTPKHLITATGQRVTLRCSPRSGDLSVYWYQQSLDQGLQFLIQYYNGEERAKGNILERFSAQQFPDLHSELNLSSLELGDSALYFCASSGAGAYNEQFFGPGTRLTVL.

In this sample, this clonotype turned up once. The genes are TRBV7-2 and TRBJ2-6; weak D call: TRBD2 (6 bases). Germline V lookup: CDR1 SGHTA, CDR2 FQGNSA. The CDR3 sequence is 16 residues long. V lost 2 bases, J lost 0 bases, and 8 bases lay in between. CDR3 sequence reads: CASSLQGGSGANVLTF. As DNA, the CDR3 is TGTGCCAGCAGCTTACAGGGAGGCTCTGGGGCCAACGTCCTGACTTTC.

V and J are TRBV9 and TRBJ2-7; D is undetermined. The CDR3 is made up of 15 amino acids. CDR1 and CDR2 (germline): SGDLS, YYNGEE. V lost 7 bases and J lost 3, with 20 bases in between. The CDR3 protein is CASFPQGSLYYEQYF. The CDR3 DNA is TGTGCCAGCTTCCCTCAAGGGTCCTTATACTACGAGCAGTACTTC.

The CDR3 protein is CASEEGGGRILEQYF. CDR3 DNA sequence: TGTGCCAGCGAAGAGGGAGGGGGCCGGATCCTCGAGCAGTACTTC. V and J are TRBV7-2 and TRBJ2-7; the D gene could be TRBD1 or TRBD2 (7 bases each). From germline, CDR1 is SGHTA and CDR2 FQGNSA. The CDR3 consists of 15 residues. V lost 8 bases and J 6 bases, leaving 23 bases between the germline ends.

This clonotype is a singleton in its sample. This chain joins TRBV6-1 and TRBJ2-7; possible D gene TRBD1, 6 bases. The germline gives CDR1 MNHNS, CDR2 SASEGT. This CDR3 contains 13 residues. V dropped 4 bases and J dropped 6 bases, with 13 bases sitting between them. CDR3 protein: CASSAEGVGEQYF. The CDR3 DNA reads TGTGCCAGCAGTGCTGAGGGGGTTGGCGAGCAGTACTTC.

V gene TRBV5-6 combines with J gene TRBJ2-3; no firm D call. CDR1 is SGHDT and CDR2 is YYEEEE in the germline V gene. Trimming stripped 3 bases from V and 2 bases from J, with 10 bases between. This CDR3 has 14 amino acids. CDR3: CASSSTGTTDTQYF. CDR3 sequence (DNA): TGTGCCAGCAGCTCGACCGGAACCACAGATACGCAGTATTTT.

The V call is TRBV30, the J call TRBJ2-3, with D uncertain. Between the trimmed V and J ends, which lost 2 bases and 3 bases, there was a span of 6 bases. Germline V CDR1 and CDR2: GTSNPN, SVGIG (reference sequence). CDR3 length: 12 residues. The CDR3 region has the DNA TGTGCCTGGAGTAAGCAGACAGATACGCAGTATTTT. Translation: CAWSKQTDTQYF.

This chain joins TRBV3-1 and TRBJ2-5; no firm D call. The CDR3 runs 14 residues. Germline V gene lookup returns CDR1 LGHDT and CDR2 YNNKEL (reference sequence). Between the trimmed V and J ends, which lost 1 base and 2 bases, there was a span of 8 bases. CDR3 sequence reads: CASSQGFWQETQYF. As DNA, the CDR3 is TGTGCCAGCAGCCAAGGGTTCTGGCAAGAGACCCAGTACTTC.

The V and J genes are TRBV5-4 and TRBJ1-1, with 9 bases aligning to TRBD1. From germline, CDR1 is SGHNT and CDR2 YYREEE (reference sequence). Trimming removed 0 bases from V and 5 bases from J; junction bases left unmatched: 5. This CDR3 is built from 15 residues. Here the CDR3 DNA reads TGTGCCAGCAGCTTGGAACAGGGGGCTGAAACTGAAGCTTTCTTT. It specifies CASSLEQGAETEAFF. The full variable domain, in which reference TRBV5-4 and TRBJ1-1 provide the parts outside the CDR3, is ETGVTQSPTHLIKTRGQQVTLRCSSQSGHNTVSWYQQALGQGPQFIFQYYREEENGRGNFPPRFSGLQFPNYSSELNVNALELDDSALYLCASSLEQGAETEAFFGQGTRLTVV.